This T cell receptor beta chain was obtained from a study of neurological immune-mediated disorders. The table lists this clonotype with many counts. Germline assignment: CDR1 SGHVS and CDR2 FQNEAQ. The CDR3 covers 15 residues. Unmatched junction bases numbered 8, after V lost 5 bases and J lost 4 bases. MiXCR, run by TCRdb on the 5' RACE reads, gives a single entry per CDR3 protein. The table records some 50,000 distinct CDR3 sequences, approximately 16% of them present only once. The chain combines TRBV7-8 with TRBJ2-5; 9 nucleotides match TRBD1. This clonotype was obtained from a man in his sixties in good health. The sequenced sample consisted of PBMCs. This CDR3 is CASSPRTGDAETQYF. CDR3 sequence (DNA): TGTGCCAGCAGCCCGAGGACAGGGGACGCAGAGACCCAGTACTTC.